The 31 T cell receptor beta chains reported below all come from one sample, sequenced in a study of patients and donors after allogeneic stem cell transplantation. TCRdb re-called the RT-PCR reads with MiXCR, one entry per CDR3 protein. Of some 2,600 distinct CDR3 sequences listed, approximately 7.9% were seen once; the top ten hold less than 30%. The sequenced sample consisted of blood, either unsorted or a sorted T cell fraction (not recorded which). The receptors come from a human donor who was either an allogeneic HSCT recipient or a stem cell or donor lymphocyte infusion donor (not recorded which). It is not recorded whose cells these are; they may come from a transplant donor.

This chain uses TRBV27 with TRBJ2-7; TRBD2 agrees at 11 bases. This CDR3 has 15 amino acids. Germline assignment: CDR1 MNHEY and CDR2 SMNVEV (reference sequence). The J segment lost 3 bases and the V segment lost 5 bases, leaving 6 bases of the junction unmatched. CDR3 in DNA: TGTGCCAGCAGTCCCTCGACTAGCGGGGACTACGAGCAGTACTTC. Translating it yields CASSPSTSGDYEQYF.

Sample share makes this clonotype large. This chain joins TRBV7-8 and TRBJ1-1, with D unclear. Germline V gene lookup returns CDR1 SGHVS and CDR2 FQNEAQ. Trimming took off 4 bases at V and 0 bases at J, with 3 bases between the two ends. The CDR3 has 12 amino acids. As DNA, the CDR3 is TGTGCCAGCAGCTGGATGAACACTGAAGCTTTCTTT. It codes for CASSWMNTEAFF.

This clonotype was counted a few times. The chain employs TRBV19 and TRBJ2-1; either TRBD1 or TRBD2 may fit D (5 bases each). Germline V gives CDR1 LNHDA, CDR2 SQIVND (reference sequence). CDR3 length: 15 residues. Trimming cost V 4 bases and J 7 bases, with 17 bases left between them. The CDR3 protein is CASSTAGPRGNEQFF. In DNA form, the CDR3 reads TGTGCCAGTAGTACTGCGGGCCCAAGGGGAAATGAGCAGTTCTTC.

This clonotype is medium-sized (0.01 to 0.1%) in the sample. V gene TRBV7-2 combines with J gene TRBJ2-1; D is unclear. The germline V gene has CDR1 SGHTA and CDR2 FQGNSA. V was clipped by 2 bases and J by 0 bases, with 14 bases between them. This CDR3 spans 17 amino acids. This CDR3 reads CASSLTPSRSSYNEQFF. The CDR3 DNA is TGTGCCAGCAGCTTAACCCCGTCTAGGAGCTCCTACAATGAGCAGTTCTTC.

The J gene is TRBJ2-5, the V gene TRBV20-1, with 9 bases lining up with TRBD2. The CDR3 is 15 residues long. CDR1 and CDR2 (germline): DFQATT, SNEGSKA (reference sequence). J lost 7 bases, V lost 4 bases, and 13 bases had no gene match. For the CDR3, the DNA is TGCAGTGCTATACCGTCCAGCGGGAGGTTGGGGACCCAGTACTTC. Protein sequence: CSAIPSSGRLGTQYF.

By share, this clonotype counts as medium-sized (0.01 to 0.1%). The genes are TRBV18 and TRBJ2-7, with TRBD1 matching over 9 bases. The length of the CDR3 is 16 residues. V lost 0 bases to trimming and J lost 2 bases; unmatched junction nucleotides: 5. Germline CDR1 and CDR2: KGHSH and LQKENI. DNA for the CDR3: TGTGCCAGCTCACCACCGGGACAGGGATCCCCCTACGAGCAGTACTTC. Residues: CASSPPGQGSPYEQYF.

V usage is TRBV5-1 and J usage is TRBJ2-2; D remains ambiguous. Germline assignment: CDR1 SGHRS and CDR2 YFSETQ. The CDR3 consists of 11 residues. Deletions cut 7 bases from V and 6 bases from J, with 7 bases between. CDR3 region: CASGSAGELFF. The CDR3 nucleotides read TGCGCCAGCGGTAGTGCCGGGGAGCTGTTTTTT. The entire variable domain, with the rest obtained from reference TRBV5-1 and TRBJ2-2, is as follows: KAGVTQTPRYLIKTRGQQVTLSCSPISGHRSVSWYQQTPGQGLQFLFEYFSETQRNKGNFPGRFSGRQFSNSRSEMNVSTLELGDSALYLCASGSAGELFFGEGSRLTVL.

The chain links TRBV18 to TRBJ1-2, with D possibly TRBD1 on 5 matching bases. The CDR3 is 14 residues long. V was trimmed by 3 bases and J by 8 bases, leaving 16 bases between them. CDR1 and CDR2 from the germline V gene are KGHSH and LQKENI. The CDR3 sequence is CASSPGGHGDGYTF. The CDR3 DNA sequence: TGTGCCAGCTCACCGGGTGGGCATGGGGACGGCTACACCTTC.

The chain uses TRBV7-2 and TRBJ2-1; 7 positions agree with TRBD1. Germline V gene lookup returns CDR1 SGHTA and CDR2 FQGNSA. This CDR3 region has 15 residues. Germline trimming cut 5 bases from V and 4 bases from J; bases unmatched to any gene: 8. The CDR3 region has the DNA TGTGCCAGCAGCCCACCACCAGGGGGTTACAATGAGCAGTTCTTC. Protein sequence: CASSPPPGGYNEQFF.

This clonotype counts as medium-sized. The chain has TRBV5-1 and TRBJ1-1; 7 bases match TRBD1. The germline gives CDR1 SGHRS, CDR2 YFSETQ. The CDR3 consists of 14 residues. J was trimmed by 6 bases and V by 4 bases; bases with no gene match: 9. The CDR3 is CASSKGQPGSEAFF. The CDR3 region has the DNA TGCGCCAGCAGCAAGGGACAGCCCGGGTCTGAAGCTTTCTTT.

This clonotype was seen a few times. The chain has TRBV20-1 and TRBJ1-5; no clear D gene. This CDR3 region has 13 residues. Germline V gene data show CDR1 as DFQATT and CDR2 as SNEGSKA (reference sequence). The germline V and J ends were trimmed by 4 bases and 1 base, with 8 bases remaining between them. In DNA, the CDR3 is TGCAGTGCTAAGGAGGGAAGCAATCAGCCCCAGCATTTT. Residues: CSAKEGSNQPQHF.

This clonotype was observed a few times. The J gene is TRBJ2-7, the V gene TRBV12-3 or TRBV12-4; D is unclear. There are 13 residues in the CDR3. V shed 6 bases and J shed 12 bases, with 21 bases lying between them. The CDR3 DNA sequence: TGTGCCAGCAGGTCGTTGCGGCAACCGGGTGTGTACTTC. Its translation: CASRSLRQPGVYF.

This clonotype is labeled as large (0.1 to 1%). The rearrangement uses TRBV20-1 and TRBJ1-6; D possibly corresponds to TRBD1 (5 bases). V lost 4 bases and J 6 bases, leaving 13 bases between the germline ends. The V gene's germline CDR1 is DFQATT and CDR2 SNEGSKA (reference sequence). The CDR3 sequence is 14 residues long. CDR3 residues: CSATLDRTNSPLHF. The CDR3 DNA reads as TGCAGTGCTACACTCGACAGAACTAATTCACCCCTCCACTTT.

Sample share makes this clonotype large. The J gene is TRBJ2-1, the V gene TRBV2; D remains unclear. Germline V CDR1 and CDR2: SNHLY, FYNNEI. The CDR3 loop spans 14 amino acids. V lost 8 bases to trimming and J lost 6 bases, with 17 bases between them. The CDR3: CASGRRNPFNEQFF. The CDR3 DNA is TGTGCCAGCGGCCGGCGGAATCCCTTCAATGAGCAGTTCTTC. The whole variable domain, remainder taken from reference TRBV2 and TRBJ2-1, is EPEVTQTPSHQVTQMGQEVILRCVPISNHLYFYWYRQILGQKVEFLVSFYNNEISEKSEIFDDQFSVERPDGSNFTLKIRSTKLEDSAMYFCASGRRNPFNEQFFGPGTRLTVL.

The rearrangement uses TRBV12-5 and TRBJ2-5, with D perhaps TRBD1 or TRBD2 (6 bases each). Trimming stripped 6 bases from V and 1 base from J, with 15 bases between. Germline V lookup: CDR1 LGHNT, CDR2 FRNRAP. CDR3 length equals 15 residues. The CDR3 region is CASGNDRRGQETQYF. CDR3 in DNA: TGTGCTAGTGGGAACGACAGGAGGGGCCAAGAGACCCAGTACTTC.

This clonotype is large within its sample. The rearrangement uses TRBV18 and TRBJ2-7; D is unclear. Germline V gene data show CDR1 as KGHSH and CDR2 as LQKENI. The CDR3 contains 12 residues. V was trimmed by 6 bases and J by 0 bases, leaving 6 bases between them. CDR3 DNA sequence: TGTGCCAGCTCCCCGAGCTCCTACGAGCAGTACTTC. Protein: CASSPSSYEQYF.

This clonotype has a handful of counts. V is TRBV27 and J is TRBJ1-1; unclear D gene. Trimming cost V 5 bases and J 6 bases, with 16 bases left between them. The CDR3 totals 14 residues. Germline V CDR1 and CDR2: MNHEY, SMNVEV (reference sequence). CDR3 nucleotides: TGTGCCAGCAGTCCCCTCGACTCGATAGCTGAAGCTTTCTTT. The encoded protein is CASSPLDSIAEAFF.

This clonotype is classed as medium-sized. The V gene is TRBV18, the J gene TRBJ1-3; tentative D call: TRBD1 (5 bases). Trimming took 6 bases from V and 2 from J, leaving 8 bases between them. Germline V gene lookup returns CDR1 KGHSH and CDR2 LQKENI. This CDR3 has 13 amino acids. In nucleotides, the CDR3 is TGTGCCAGCTCTCCAGGGACTGGAAACACCATATATTTT. Translating gives CASSPGTGNTIYF.

This clonotype appeared a few times. The genes are TRBV28 and TRBJ1-1, with D possibly matching TRBD1 (5 bases). Trimming shortened V by 10 bases and J by 0 bases, and 18 bases separated the two germline ends. Germline V gives CDR1 MDHEN, CDR2 SYDVKM. The CDR3 extends over 15 amino acids. The CDR3 spells CAIKRQGALNTEAFF. In DNA, the CDR3 is TGTGCCATAAAAAGGCAGGGTGCCTTGAACACTGAAGCTTTCTTT. Complete variable domain (other parts from reference TRBV28 and TRBJ1-1): DVKVTQSSRYLVKRTGEKVFLECVQDMDHENMFWYRQDPGLGLRLIYFSYDVKMKEKGDIPEGYSVSREKKERFSLILESASTNQTSMYLCAIKRQGALNTEAFFGQGTRLTVV.

This clonotype is judged medium-sized (0.01 to 0.1%). V is TRBV29-1 and J is TRBJ2-4; D unclear. Trimming cost V 6 bases and J 3 bases, with 9 bases left between them. The germline V gene has CDR1 SQVTM and CDR2 ANQGSEA. This CDR3 comprises 12 residues. CDR3: CSVEPGKNIQYF. The DNA of the CDR3 is TGCAGCGTCGAACCGGGCAAAAACATTCAGTACTTC.

This clonotype is labeled medium-sized. The chain uses TRBV10-3 and TRBJ1-1; D is uncertain. This CDR3 is 15 amino acids long. Germline CDR1 ENHRY, CDR2 SYGVKD. The V and J ends lost 4 bases and 0 bases respectively, with 12 bases between them. The CDR3 loop is CAISVEAAMNTEAFF. Written as DNA, the CDR3 is TGTGCCATCAGTGTAGAAGCCGCAATGAACACTGAAGCTTTCTTT.

V is TRBV7-2 and J is TRBJ1-6; maybe TRBD1 (6 bases). V lost 2 bases, J lost 7 bases, and 9 bases lay in between. This CDR3 has 14 residues. From germline, CDR1 is SGHTA and CDR2 FQGNSA. CDR3 nucleotide sequence: TGTGCCAGCAGCTTACAGGGGACCAATTCACCCCTCCACTTT. Amino acid sequence: CASSLQGTNSPLHF. Based on the CDR3 plus reference TRBV7-2 and TRBJ1-6, the full variable domain is GAGVSQSPSNKVTEKGKDVELRCDPISGHTALYWYRQSLGQGLEFLIYFQGNSAPDKSGLPSDRFSAERTGGSVSTLTIQRTQQEDSAVYLCASSLQGTNSPLHFGNGTRLTVT.

By share, this clonotype ranks as medium-sized (0.01 to 0.1%). The chain employs TRBV5-3 and TRBJ2-1; 7 nucleotides align to TRBD2. TRBV5-3 is flagged as an ORF with uncertain function. With V trimmed by 4 bases and J by 7 bases, 14 bases remained unmatched. The CDR3 sequence is 16 residues long. In nucleotides, the CDR3 is TGTGCCAGAAGCCCCAAGGGGAGGGCCAACGTAAATGAGCAGTTCTTC. It codes for CARSPKGRANVNEQFF.

This clonotype showed up just a few times. The chain links TRBV19 to TRBJ2-3; TRBD1 might be the D (6 bases). The CDR3 consists of 13 residues. V lost 7 bases to trimming and J lost 3 bases, with 11 bases between them. CDR1 and CDR2 (germline): LNHDA, SQIVND (reference sequence). The CDR3 nucleotides read TGTGCCAGTAACAGGGCAGGGACAGATACGCAGTATTTT. This codes for CASNRAGTDTQYF.

By share, this clonotype ranks as medium-sized. This chain connects TRBV20-1 to TRBJ1-2; 12 positions match TRBD1. CDR1 and CDR2 from the germline V gene are DFQATT and SNEGSKA (reference sequence). The J segment lost 5 bases and the V segment lost 4 bases, leaving 5 bases of the junction unmatched. The CDR3 covers 14 residues. The CDR3 sequence: CSAMGTGGKYGYTF. The CDR3 coding sequence is TGCAGTGCTATGGGGACAGGGGGCAAATATGGCTACACCTTC.

This clonotype is categorized as large. The V gene is TRBV29-1, the J gene TRBJ2-1; possible D gene TRBD2, 6 bases. Deletions cut 4 bases from V and 8 bases from J, with 9 bases between. The CDR3 is made up of 11 amino acids. CDR1 is SQVTM and CDR2 is ANQGSEA in the germline V gene. This CDR3 reads CSVAPGDEQFF. The CDR3 DNA sequence: TGCAGCGTTGCTCCGGGAGATGAGCAGTTCTTC.

The V call is TRBV6-6, the J call TRBJ1-5, with D possibly being TRBD1 (5 bases). V lost 8 bases and J lost 3, with 14 bases in between. The germline V gene has CDR1 MNHNY and CDR2 SVGAGI (reference sequence). The CDR3 length is 14 residues. DNA for the CDR3: TGTGCCAGCTATGCAGGGCGGGACAATCAGCCCCAGCATTTT. Translation: CASYAGRDNQPQHF.

This clonotype is medium-sized within its sample. The chain combines TRBV6-2 or TRBV6-3 with TRBJ2-1; no clear D. This CDR3 has 12 residues. V shed 6 bases and J shed 14 bases, with 17 bases lying between them. Germline CDR1 reads MNHEY; CDR2 reads SVGEGT. Here the CDR3 DNA reads TGTGCCAGCAGCTCCTGGCCAGACAAGAAGTTCTTC. Translated: CASSSWPDKKFF.

This clonotype was picked up a small number of times. The V call is TRBV12-3 or TRBV12-4, the J call TRBJ2-2; D is undetermined. The CDR3 runs 11 residues. The V end was cut by 11 bases, the J end by 5 bases, with 9 bases between. The CDR3: CAATRTGELFF. The CDR3 DNA follows: TGTGCCGCCACGAGGACCGGGGAGCTGTTTTTT.

This clonotype is termed medium-sized. The rearrangement uses TRBV7-3 and TRBJ2-5; D remains ambiguous. CDR3 length: 15 residues. V gave up 0 bases and J gave up 0 bases, with 8 bases separating them. Per the germline V gene, CDR1 is SGHTA and CDR2 is FQGTGA. CDR3 DNA sequence: TGTGCCAGCAGCTTAACTTCCAGGTACCAAGAGACCCAGTACTTC. Translation gives CASSLTSRYQETQYF.

This clonotype is judged medium-sized. The V gene is TRBV28, the J gene TRBJ2-1, with D unresolved. The germline CDR1 and CDR2 sequences are MDHEN and SYDVKM. The CDR3 is 11 amino acids. The V and J ends lost 8 bases and 5 bases respectively, with 7 bases between them. CDR3 loop: CASPSHNEQFF. CDR3 nucleotide sequence: TGTGCCAGCCCGTCTCACAATGAGCAGTTCTTC. The whole variable domain, filled in from reference TRBV28 and TRBJ2-1, reads DVKVTQSSRYLVKRTGEKVFLECVQDMDHENMFWYRQDPGLGLRLIYFSYDVKMKEKGDIPEGYSVSREKKERFSLILESASTNQTSMYLCASPSHNEQFFGPGTRLTVL.